Listed below are T cell receptor beta chains from one sample, sequenced in a study of cytomegalovirus exposure and HLA in healthy donors. Data came from immunoSEQ multiplex PCR; TCRdb stores just in-frame clones and leaves some out. Here the sample spans about 190,000 clones, roughly 88% being singletons. The sequenced sample consisted of PBMCs. Receptors were obtained from a woman under 30 in good health and CMV-seronegative. Each CDR3 is given with its conserved first and last residue. D genes are given only for firm matches. Clone size is not always given. Where it is, it says once, few, many or a class for expanded clones.

v_call: TRBV27
d_call: -
clone_size: few
j_call: TRBJ1-2
cdr3_nt: TGTGCCAGCAGAACAGGACAGCCCTATGGCTACACCTTC
cdr3_aa: CASRTGQPYGYTF

v_call: TRBV7-8
d_call: TRBD2
clone_size: -
j_call: TRBJ2-2
cdr3_nt: TGTGCCAGCATCGCTAGCGGGGGACTCACCGGGGAGCTGTTTTTT
cdr3_aa: CASIASGGLTGELFF

v_call: TRBV7-9
d_call: -
clone_size: -
j_call: TRBJ2-7
cdr3_nt: TGTGCCACTGGCCCAACGCCCTACGAGCAGTACTTC
cdr3_aa: CATGPTPYEQYF

v_call: TRBV30
d_call: -
clone_size: -
j_call: TRBJ2-7
cdr3_nt: TGTGCCTGTACTATCGCCCGGGACGAGCAGTACTTC
cdr3_aa: CACTIARDEQYF

v_call: TRBV2
d_call: -
clone_size: once
j_call: TRBJ2-3
cdr3_nt: TGTGCCAGCAGGGTGCGGTCGGGGGGCACAGATACGCAGTATTTT
cdr3_aa: CASRVRSGGTDTQYF

v_call: TRBV6-5
d_call: -
clone_size: -
j_call: TRBJ2-1
cdr3_nt: TGTGCCAGCAGTTACTCATGGGGACATTCCTACAATGAGCAGTTCTTC
cdr3_aa: CASSYSWGHSYNEQFF

v_call: TRBV27
d_call: TRBD2
clone_size: -
j_call: TRBJ2-1
cdr3_nt: TGTGCCAGCAGTTCCCAACTAGCGGGAGGGCCAAGGGAGCAGTTCTTC
cdr3_aa: CASSSQLAGGPREQFF

v_call: TRBV2
d_call: -
clone_size: -
j_call: TRBJ2-5
cdr3_nt: TGTGCCAGCAGTGGTACGGTGACACAAGAGACCCAGTACTTC
cdr3_aa: CASSGTVTQETQYF

v_call: TRBV16
d_call: TRBD2
clone_size: -
j_call: TRBJ2-1
cdr3_nt: TGTGCCAGCAGCCAATCAGTGGTACTAGCGGGTTACAATGAGCAGTTCTTC
cdr3_aa: CASSQSVVLAGYNEQFF

v_call: TRBV5-5
d_call: TRBD1
clone_size: few
j_call: TRBJ1-2
cdr3_nt: TGTGCCAGCAGCCCATCTAGGGGGACAGGGAAAGGAGGAGGCTACACCTTC
cdr3_aa: CASSPSRGTGKGGGYTF

v_call: TRBV7-9
d_call: TRBD1
clone_size: few
j_call: TRBJ2-7
cdr3_nt: TGTGCCAGCAGCGGAGACAGGGGGAAGTCCTACGAGCAGTACTTC
cdr3_aa: CASSGDRGKSYEQYF

v_call: TRBV5-6
d_call: TRBD2
clone_size: -
j_call: TRBJ2-1
cdr3_nt: TGTGCCAGCAGCTTGGGCGGGAGCTCCTACAATGAGCAGTTCTTC
cdr3_aa: CASSLGGSSYNEQFF

v_call: TRBV7-9
d_call: -
clone_size: -
j_call: TRBJ1-1
cdr3_nt: TGTGCCAGCAGCACAAGGGGGACGGTTACCGCTGAAGCTTTCTTT
cdr3_aa: CASSTRGTVTAEAFF

v_call: TRBV5-4
d_call: TRBD1
clone_size: -
j_call: TRBJ1-3
cdr3_nt: TGTGCCAGCAGCTCGGATACAGGGGGATTCGGAAACACCATATATTTT
cdr3_aa: CASSSDTGGFGNTIYF

v_call: TRBV7-6
d_call: -
clone_size: -
j_call: TRBJ2-1
cdr3_nt: TGTGCCAGCAGCTTAGAACTAGGTAATGAGCAGTTCTTC
cdr3_aa: CASSLELGNEQFF

v_call: TRBV6-6
d_call: -
clone_size: -
j_call: TRBJ1-1
cdr3_nt: TGTGCCAGCAGCCTAACAGGGAGAGCTTTCTTT
cdr3_aa: CASSLTGRAFF

v_call: TRBV21-1
d_call: -
clone_size: -
j_call: TRBJ2-3
cdr3_nt: TGTGCCAGCAGCAAAGAGGGCACAGGGGGCACAGATACGCAGTATTTT
cdr3_aa: CASSKEGTGGTDTQYF

v_call: TRBV11-2
d_call: -
clone_size: -
j_call: TRBJ2-7
cdr3_nt: TGTGCCAGCAGCTACCCGCCGGGTGAGCAGTACTTC
cdr3_aa: CASSYPPGEQYF

v_call: TRBV7-2
d_call: TRBD2
clone_size: -
j_call: TRBJ2-1
cdr3_nt: TGTGCCAGCAGCTCCCCAGCGGGAGAGGCACCTACCAATGAGCAGTTCTTC
cdr3_aa: CASSSPAGEAPTNEQFF

v_call: TRBV28
d_call: TRBD1
clone_size: -
j_call: TRBJ2-7
cdr3_nt: TGTGCCAGCAACGACAGGGATGAATACGAGCAGTACTTC
cdr3_aa: CASNDRDEYEQYF

v_call: TRBV5-4
d_call: -
clone_size: -
j_call: TRBJ2-3
cdr3_nt: TGTGCCAGCAGGGGGGGGGCTACAGATACGCAGTATTTT
cdr3_aa: CASRGGATDTQYF

v_call: TRBV4-1
d_call: TRBD1
clone_size: -
j_call: TRBJ2-7
cdr3_nt: TGCGCCAGCAGCCAAGAAGGGACAGGGCCCACCTACGAGCAGTACTTC
cdr3_aa: CASSQEGTGPTYEQYF

v_call: TRBV7-8
d_call: TRBD2
clone_size: -
j_call: TRBJ2-3
cdr3_nt: TGTGCCAGCAGCTTAAGGGGGACTAGCGGCACAGATACGCAGTATTTT
cdr3_aa: CASSLRGTSGTDTQYF

v_call: TRBV25-1
d_call: -
clone_size: -
j_call: TRBJ2-2
cdr3_nt: TGTGCCAGCAGTACACTTAAACGGGGGATGTCCGGGGAGCTGTTTTTT
cdr3_aa: CASSTLKRGMSGELFF

v_call: TRBV5-4
d_call: TRBD1
clone_size: -
j_call: TRBJ1-6
cdr3_nt: TGTGCCAGTAGGGACAGTCGTTTGAATAATTCACCCCTCCACTTT
cdr3_aa: CASRDSRLNNSPLHF

v_call: TRBV5-4
d_call: -
clone_size: once
j_call: TRBJ2-7
cdr3_nt: TGTGCCAGCAGCTCCCCTCGACAGACAGCCTACGAGCAGTACTTC
cdr3_aa: CASSSPRQTAYEQYF

v_call: TRBV2
d_call: TRBD1
clone_size: -
j_call: TRBJ1-5
cdr3_nt: TGTGCCAGCAGTCAGGACAGGGAGATGCGCAATCAGCCCCAGCATTTT
cdr3_aa: CASSQDREMRNQPQHF

v_call: TRBV10-3
d_call: -
clone_size: -
j_call: TRBJ1-1
cdr3_nt: TGTGCCATCAGTGAGTCTGGGAGTGGGTACACTGAAGCTTTCTTT
cdr3_aa: CAISESGSGYTEAFF

v_call: TRBV19
d_call: -
clone_size: -
j_call: TRBJ2-1
cdr3_nt: TGTGCCAGTAGAACTCGTCGGGGGAATGAGCAGTTCTTC
cdr3_aa: CASRTRRGNEQFF

v_call: TRBV5-1
d_call: TRBD2
clone_size: -
j_call: TRBJ2-1
cdr3_nt: TGCGCCAGCAGCTTGGCCAATGTCGGGAGGACCTACAATGAGCAGTTCTTC
cdr3_aa: CASSLANVGRTYNEQFF

v_call: TRBV11-1
d_call: -
clone_size: -
j_call: TRBJ1-1
cdr3_nt: TGTGCCAGCAGCTCTCAGGGGTTAGTTGACACTGAAGCTTTCTTT
cdr3_aa: CASSSQGLVDTEAFF

v_call: TRBV4-1
d_call: -
clone_size: few
j_call: TRBJ1-6
cdr3_nt: TGCGCCAGCAGCCAACTATCACGGGGGGGCAGCTCCTCACCCCTCCACTTT
cdr3_aa: CASSQLSRGGSSSPLHF

v_call: TRBV6-5
d_call: -
clone_size: -
j_call: TRBJ1-2
cdr3_nt: TGTGCCAGCAGTTCAAGGGGGGGCTATGGCTACACCTTC
cdr3_aa: CASSSRGGYGYTF

v_call: TRBV10-3
d_call: TRBD1
clone_size: -
j_call: TRBJ1-1
cdr3_nt: TGTGCCTCCCGAGGGGACAGGCTAGAGTACACTGAAGCTTTCTTT
cdr3_aa: CASRGDRLEYTEAFF

v_call: TRBV5-4
d_call: -
clone_size: few
j_call: TRBJ1-2
cdr3_nt: TGTGCCAGCGCAGTGAACAGGGACCTTAATGGCTACACCTTC
cdr3_aa: CASAVNRDLNGYTF

v_call: TRBV21-1
d_call: -
clone_size: -
j_call: TRBJ2-7
cdr3_nt: TGTGCCAGCAGCAAATCGGGCCTAGCGGGACGACGGAACCCTGTCCGCGAGCAGTACTTC
cdr3_aa: CASSKSGLAGRRNPVREQYF